This TCR beta chain was retrieved from a study of siplizumab effects on memory and regulatory T cells. Study-level findings and limits: There appeared to be greater diversity in naive T cells than in memory cells, and naive T cells seemed major contributors to the alloresponse. Poor capture below about 10^-5 frequency left most alloreactive clones unmapped to unstimulated subsets. No functional test confirmed suppression by proliferating siplizumab-culture Tregs. Of the proliferating CD4+ or CD8+ clones, roughly 80-96% lacked a naive or memory phenotype that could be assigned.

As concerns this clone: The antigen is not known.

The germline CDR1 and CDR2 sequences are KGHSH and LQKENI. Between the trimmed V and J ends, which lost 2 bases and 4 bases, there was a span of 10 bases. The CDR3 is made up of 14 amino acids. Here immunoSEQ multiplex PCR was the method, and the copy in TCRdb shows in-frame clones only, minus some. The table records some 100,000 clones, about 91% of them present only once. The chain uses TRBV18 and TRBJ2-3; maybe TRBD2 (6 bases). The sequence was obtained from a human donor in good health. Sequencing was performed on Tregs sorted from blood. The CDR3 is CASSPAGSSDTQYF. For the CDR3, the DNA is TGTGCCAGCTCACCAGCCGGGAGTTCAGATACGCAGTATTTT.